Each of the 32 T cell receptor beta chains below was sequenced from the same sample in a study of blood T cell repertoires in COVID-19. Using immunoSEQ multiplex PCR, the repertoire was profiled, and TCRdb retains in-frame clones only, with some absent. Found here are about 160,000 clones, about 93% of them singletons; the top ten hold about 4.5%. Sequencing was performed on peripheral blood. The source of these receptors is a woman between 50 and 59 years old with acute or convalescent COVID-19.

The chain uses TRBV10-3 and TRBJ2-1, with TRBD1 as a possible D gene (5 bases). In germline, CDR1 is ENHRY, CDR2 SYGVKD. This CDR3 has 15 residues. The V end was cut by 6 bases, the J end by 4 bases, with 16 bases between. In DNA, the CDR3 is TGTGCCATCAGCGCTGCAGGGCCTCGATACAATGAGCAGTTCTTC. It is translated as CAISAAGPRYNEQFF.

The CDR3 bases are TGTGCCTGGAGTGGAGGGACAGTGAACACTGAAGCTTTCTTT. This gives the protein CAWSGGTVNTEAFF. The chain combines TRBV30 with TRBJ1-1; 7 bases match TRBD1. V gave up 1 base and J gave up 0 bases; unmatched junction bases: 2. Germline CDR1 is GTSNPN and CDR2 is SVGIG (reference sequence). The CDR3 consists of 14 residues. Looking up the rest from reference TRBV30 and TRBJ1-1 gives the full variable domain: SQTIHQWPATLVQPVGSPLSLECTVEGTSNPNLYWYRQAAGRGLQLLFYSVGIGQISSEVPQNLSASRPQDRQFILSSKKLLLSDSGFYLCAWSGGTVNTEAFFGQGTRLTVV.

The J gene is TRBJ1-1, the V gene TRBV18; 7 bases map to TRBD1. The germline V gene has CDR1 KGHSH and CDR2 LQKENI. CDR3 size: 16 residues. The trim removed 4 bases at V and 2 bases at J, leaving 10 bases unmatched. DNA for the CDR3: TGTGCCAGCTCACTTCAAAGCAACAGGGGCAACACTGAAGCTTTCTTT. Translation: CASSLQSNRGNTEAFF.

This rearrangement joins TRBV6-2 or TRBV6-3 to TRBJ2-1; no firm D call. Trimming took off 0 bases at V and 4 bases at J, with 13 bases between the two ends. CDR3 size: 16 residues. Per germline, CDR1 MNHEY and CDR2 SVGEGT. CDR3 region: CASSYSALQPYNEQFF. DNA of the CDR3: TGTGCCAGCAGTTACTCGGCTTTACAGCCATACAATGAGCAGTTCTTC.

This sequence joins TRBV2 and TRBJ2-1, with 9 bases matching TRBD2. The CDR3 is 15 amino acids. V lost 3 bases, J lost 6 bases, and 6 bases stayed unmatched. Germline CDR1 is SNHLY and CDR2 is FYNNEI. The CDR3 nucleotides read TGTGCCAGCAGTGATCGACTAGCGGCGATCAATGAGCAGTTCTTC. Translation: CASSDRLAAINEQFF.

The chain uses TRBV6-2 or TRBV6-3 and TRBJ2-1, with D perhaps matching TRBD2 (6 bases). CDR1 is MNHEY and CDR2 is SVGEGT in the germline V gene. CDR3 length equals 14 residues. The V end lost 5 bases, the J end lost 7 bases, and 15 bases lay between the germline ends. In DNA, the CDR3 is TGTGCCAGCAGTGAGCCGGGACTGCTAAATGAGCAGTTCTTC. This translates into CASSEPGLLNEQFF.

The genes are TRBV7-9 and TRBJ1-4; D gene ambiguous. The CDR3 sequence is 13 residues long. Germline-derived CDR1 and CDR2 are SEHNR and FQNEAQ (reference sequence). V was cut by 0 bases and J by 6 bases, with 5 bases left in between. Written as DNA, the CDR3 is TGTGCCAGCAGCTTAGCGGCAGATGAAAAACTGTTTTTT. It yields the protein CASSLAADEKLFF. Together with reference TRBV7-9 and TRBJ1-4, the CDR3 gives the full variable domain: DTGVSQNPRHKITKRGQNVTFRCDPISEHNRLYWYRQTLGQGPEFLTYFQNEAQLEKSRLLSDRFSAERPKGSFSTLEIQRTEQGDSAMYLCASSLAADEKLFFGSGTQLSVL.

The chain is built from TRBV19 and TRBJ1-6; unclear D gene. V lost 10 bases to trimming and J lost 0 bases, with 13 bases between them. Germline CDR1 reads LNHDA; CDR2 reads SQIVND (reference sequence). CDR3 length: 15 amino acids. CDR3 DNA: TGTGCCACCGCAGTCCTCAGCTCCTATAATTCACCCCTCCACTTT. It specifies CATAVLSSYNSPLHF. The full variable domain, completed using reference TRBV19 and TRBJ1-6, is DGGITQSPKYLFRKEGQNVTLSCEQNLNHDAMYWYRQDPGQGLRLIYYSQIVNDFQKGDIAEGYSVSREKKESFPLTVTSAQKNPTAFYLCATAVLSSYNSPLHFGNGTRLTVT.

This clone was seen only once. CDR3 loop: CASSPRGPQETQYF. The CDR3, as DNA: TGTGCCAGCAGCCCTCGAGGGCCCCAAGAGACCCAGTACTTC. V usage is TRBV7-2 and J usage is TRBJ2-5, with D possibly matching TRBD2 (5 bases). Germline assignment: CDR1 SGHTA and CDR2 FQGNSA. Trimming shortened V by 5 bases and J by 1 base, and 11 bases separated the two germline ends. The CDR3 consists of 14 residues.

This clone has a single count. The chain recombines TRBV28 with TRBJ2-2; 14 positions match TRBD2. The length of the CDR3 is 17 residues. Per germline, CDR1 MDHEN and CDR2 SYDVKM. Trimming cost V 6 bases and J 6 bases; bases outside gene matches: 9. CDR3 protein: CASSPGTSGGRPGELFF. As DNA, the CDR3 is TGTGCCAGCAGCCCGGGGACTAGCGGGGGCCGTCCCGGGGAGCTGTTTTTT. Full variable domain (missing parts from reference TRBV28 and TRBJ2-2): DVKVTQSSRYLVKRTGEKVFLECVQDMDHENMFWYRQDPGLGLRLIYFSYDVKMKEKGDIPEGYSVSREKKERFSLILESASTNQTSMYLCASSPGTSGGRPGELFFGEGSRLTVL.

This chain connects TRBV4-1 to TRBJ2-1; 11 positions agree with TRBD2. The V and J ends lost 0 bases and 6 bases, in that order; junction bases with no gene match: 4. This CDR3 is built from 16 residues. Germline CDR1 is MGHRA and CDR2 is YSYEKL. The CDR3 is CASSQDTSGGSNEQFF. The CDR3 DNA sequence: TGCGCCAGCAGCCAAGATACTAGCGGGGGCTCCAATGAGCAGTTCTTC.

CDR3 in DNA: TGTGCCAGTAGTACCCCGCCCAGCGAGCAGTACTTC. It is translated as CASSTPPSEQYF. This chain links TRBV19 with TRBJ2-7; unclear D gene. Trimming took 4 bases from V and 6 from J, leaving 10 bases between them. The CDR3 spans 12 residues. The germline V gene encodes CDR1 LNHDA and CDR2 SQIVND (reference sequence).

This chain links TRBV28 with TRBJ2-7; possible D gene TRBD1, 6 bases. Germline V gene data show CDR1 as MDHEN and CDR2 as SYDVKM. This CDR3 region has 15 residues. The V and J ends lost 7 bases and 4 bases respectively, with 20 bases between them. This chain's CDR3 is CASIGGQKGIYEQYF. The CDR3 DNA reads TGTGCCAGCATTGGCGGACAGAAGGGGATATACGAGCAGTACTTC.

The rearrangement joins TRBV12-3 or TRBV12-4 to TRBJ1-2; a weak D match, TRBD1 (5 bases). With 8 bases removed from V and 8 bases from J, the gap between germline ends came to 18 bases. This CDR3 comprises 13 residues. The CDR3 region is CASAWGAVNGYTF. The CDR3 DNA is TGTGCCAGCGCCTGGGGCGCGGTCAACGGCTACACCTTC.

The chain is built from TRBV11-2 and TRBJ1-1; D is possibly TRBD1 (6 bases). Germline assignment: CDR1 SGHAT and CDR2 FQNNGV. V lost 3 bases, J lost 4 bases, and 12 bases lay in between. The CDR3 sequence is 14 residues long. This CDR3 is CASSFPGVVTEAFF. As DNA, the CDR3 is TGTGCCAGCAGCTTTCCAGGGGTGGTCACTGAAGCTTTCTTT.

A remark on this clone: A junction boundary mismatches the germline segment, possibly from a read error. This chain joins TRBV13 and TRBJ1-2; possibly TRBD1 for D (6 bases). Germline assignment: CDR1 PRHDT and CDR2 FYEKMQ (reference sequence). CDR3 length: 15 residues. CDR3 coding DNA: TGTGCCAGCAGCCTAGGACAGAACCGCAACTATGGCTACACCTTC. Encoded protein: CASSLGQNRNYGYTF.

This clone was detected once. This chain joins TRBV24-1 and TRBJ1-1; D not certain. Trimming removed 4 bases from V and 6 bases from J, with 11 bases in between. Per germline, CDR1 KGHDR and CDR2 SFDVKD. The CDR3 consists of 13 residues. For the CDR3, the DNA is TGTGCCACCAGTGACCCCGGGAGGTCTGAAGCTTTCTTT. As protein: CATSDPGRSEAFF.

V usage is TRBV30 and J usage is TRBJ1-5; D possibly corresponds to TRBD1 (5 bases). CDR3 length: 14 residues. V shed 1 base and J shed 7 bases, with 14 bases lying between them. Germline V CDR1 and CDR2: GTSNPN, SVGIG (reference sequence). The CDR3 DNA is TGTGCCTGGAGTGATGGACAAGGGTCCCAGCCCCAGCATTTT. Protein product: CAWSDGQGSQPQHF.

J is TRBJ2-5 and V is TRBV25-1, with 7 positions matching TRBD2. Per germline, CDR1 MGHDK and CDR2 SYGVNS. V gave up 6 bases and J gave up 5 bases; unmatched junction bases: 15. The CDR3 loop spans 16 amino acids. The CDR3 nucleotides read TGTGCCAGCAGCACCTACCCGGGGGAGGGTTGGGAGACCCAGTACTTC. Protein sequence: CASSTYPGEGWETQYF.

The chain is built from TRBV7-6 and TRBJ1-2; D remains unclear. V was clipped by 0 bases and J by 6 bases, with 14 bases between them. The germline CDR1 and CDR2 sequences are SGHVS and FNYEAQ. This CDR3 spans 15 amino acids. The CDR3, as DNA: TGTGCCAGCAGCTTAGCGCAGGTGACACTAGATGGCTACACCTTC. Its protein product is CASSLAQVTLDGYTF. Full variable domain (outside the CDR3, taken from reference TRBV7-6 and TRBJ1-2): GAGVSQSPRYKVTKRGQDVALRCDPISGHVSLYWYRQALGQGPEFLTYFNYEAQQDKSGLPNDRFSAERPEGSISTLTIQRTEQRDSAMYRCASSLAQVTLDGYTFGSGTRLTVV.

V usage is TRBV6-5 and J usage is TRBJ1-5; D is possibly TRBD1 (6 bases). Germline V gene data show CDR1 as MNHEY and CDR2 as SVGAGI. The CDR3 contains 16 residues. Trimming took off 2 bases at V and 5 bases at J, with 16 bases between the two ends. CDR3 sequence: CASSYAVQGEDQPQHF. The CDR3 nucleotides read TGTGCCAGCAGTTACGCGGTACAGGGCGAGGATCAGCCCCAGCATTTT.

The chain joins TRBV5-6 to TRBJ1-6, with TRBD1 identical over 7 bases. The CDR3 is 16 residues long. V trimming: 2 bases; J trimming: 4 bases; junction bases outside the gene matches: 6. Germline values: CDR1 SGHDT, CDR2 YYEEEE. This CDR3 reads CASSFLDRRYNSPLHF. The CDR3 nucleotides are TGTGCCAGCAGCTTCCTGGACAGGCGGTATAATTCACCCCTCCACTTT. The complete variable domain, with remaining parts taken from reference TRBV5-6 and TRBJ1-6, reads DAGVTQSPTHLIKTRGQQVTLRCSPKSGHDTVSWYQQALGQGPQFIFQYYEEEERQRGNFPDRFSGHQFPNYSSELNVNALLLGDSALYLCASSFLDRRYNSPLHFGNGTRLTVT.

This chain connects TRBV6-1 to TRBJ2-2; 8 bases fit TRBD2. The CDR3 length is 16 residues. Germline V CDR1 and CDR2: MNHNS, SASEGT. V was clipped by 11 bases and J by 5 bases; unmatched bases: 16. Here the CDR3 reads CACCVWGPGGTGELFF. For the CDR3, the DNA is TGTGCCTGCTGTGTGTGGGGGCCGGGAGGGACCGGGGAGCTGTTTTTT.

CDR3 sequence reads: CATSFRDKAFF. The CDR3 DNA follows: TGTGCCACCAGTTTCCGGGACAAAGCTTTCTTT. The chain carries TRBV24-1 and TRBJ1-1, with a weak D call TRBD1 (6 bases). V lost 6 bases, J lost 9 bases, and 10 bases lay in between. The CDR3 runs to 11 residues. Per the germline V gene, CDR1 is KGHDR and CDR2 is SFDVKD.

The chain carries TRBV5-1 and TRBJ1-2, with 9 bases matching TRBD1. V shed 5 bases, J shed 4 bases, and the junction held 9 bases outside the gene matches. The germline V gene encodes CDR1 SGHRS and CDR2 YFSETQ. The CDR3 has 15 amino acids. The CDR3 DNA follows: TGCGCCAGCAGTCCCGGGACAGGGTCAAGCTATGGCTACACCTTC. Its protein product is CASSPGTGSSYGYTF.

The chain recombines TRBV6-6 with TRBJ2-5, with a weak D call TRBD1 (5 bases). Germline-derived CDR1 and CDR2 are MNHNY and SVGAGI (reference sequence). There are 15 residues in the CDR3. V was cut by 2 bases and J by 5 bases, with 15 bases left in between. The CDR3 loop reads CASSYDGSGIETQYF. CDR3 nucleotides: TGTGCCAGCAGTTACGACGGTTCAGGGATTGAGACCCAGTACTTC.

The CDR3 protein is CASSYSGTGVDEKLFF. CDR3 DNA: TGTGCCAGCAGTTACTCGGGGACAGGGGTCGATGAAAAACTGTTTTTT. The V gene is TRBV6-5, the J gene TRBJ1-4, with 10 bases aligning to TRBD1. The CDR3 has 16 residues. Germline values: CDR1 MNHEY, CDR2 SVGAGI. V trimming: 0 bases; J trimming: 6 bases; junction bases outside the gene matches: 4.

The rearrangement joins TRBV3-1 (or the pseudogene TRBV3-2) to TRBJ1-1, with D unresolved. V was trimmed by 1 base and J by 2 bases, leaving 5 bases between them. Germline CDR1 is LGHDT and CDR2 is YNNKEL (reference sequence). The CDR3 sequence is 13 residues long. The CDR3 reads CASSQVDNTEAFF. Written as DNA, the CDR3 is TGTGCCAGCAGCCAAGTAGATAACACTGAAGCTTTCTTT.

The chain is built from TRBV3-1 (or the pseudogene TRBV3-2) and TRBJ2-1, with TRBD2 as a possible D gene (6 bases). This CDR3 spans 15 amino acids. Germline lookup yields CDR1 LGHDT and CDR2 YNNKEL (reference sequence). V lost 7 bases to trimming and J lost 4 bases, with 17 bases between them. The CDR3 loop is CASTRRASGYNEQFF. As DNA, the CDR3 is TGTGCCAGCACCCGGAGGGCCTCCGGGTACAATGAGCAGTTCTTC.

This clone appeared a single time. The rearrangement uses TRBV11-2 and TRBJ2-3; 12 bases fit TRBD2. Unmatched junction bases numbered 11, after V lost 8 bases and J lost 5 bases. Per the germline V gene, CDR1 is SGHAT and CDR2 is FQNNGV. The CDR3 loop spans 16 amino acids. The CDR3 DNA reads TGTGCCAGCGGAGAAACGGGACTAGCGGGTTTAGATACGCAGTATTTT. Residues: CASGETGLAGLDTQYF.

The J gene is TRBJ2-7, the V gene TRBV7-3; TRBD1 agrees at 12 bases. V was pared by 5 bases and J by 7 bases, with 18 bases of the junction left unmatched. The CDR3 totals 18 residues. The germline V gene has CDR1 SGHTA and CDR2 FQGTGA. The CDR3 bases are TGTGCCAGCAGCCTAAGGGGGACAGGGGGCGCATACGCGGTAGAGCAGTACTTC. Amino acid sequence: CASSLRGTGGAYAVEQYF.

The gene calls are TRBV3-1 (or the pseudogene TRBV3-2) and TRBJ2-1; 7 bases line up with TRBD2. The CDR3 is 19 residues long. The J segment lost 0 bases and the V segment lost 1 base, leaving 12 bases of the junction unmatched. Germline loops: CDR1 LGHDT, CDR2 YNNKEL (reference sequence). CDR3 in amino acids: CASSQGWLAEGGSYNEQFF. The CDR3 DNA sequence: TGTGCCAGCAGCCAAGGTTGGCTAGCGGAGGGAGGCTCCTACAATGAGCAGTTCTTC.